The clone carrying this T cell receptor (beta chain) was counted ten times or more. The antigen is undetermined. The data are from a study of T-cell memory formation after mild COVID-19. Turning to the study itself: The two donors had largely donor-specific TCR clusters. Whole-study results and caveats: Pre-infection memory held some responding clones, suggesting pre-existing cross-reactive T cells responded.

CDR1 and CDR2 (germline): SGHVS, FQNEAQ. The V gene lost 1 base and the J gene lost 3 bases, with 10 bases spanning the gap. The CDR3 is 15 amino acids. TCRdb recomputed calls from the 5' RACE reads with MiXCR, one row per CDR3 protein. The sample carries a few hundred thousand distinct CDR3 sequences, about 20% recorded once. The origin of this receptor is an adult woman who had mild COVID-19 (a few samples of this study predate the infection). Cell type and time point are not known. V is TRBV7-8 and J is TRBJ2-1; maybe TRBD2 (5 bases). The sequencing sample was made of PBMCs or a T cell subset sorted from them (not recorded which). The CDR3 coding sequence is TGTGCCAGCAGCTTAGTTGGGAGCGGCTACAATGAGCAGTTCTTC. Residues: CASSLVGSGYNEQFF.